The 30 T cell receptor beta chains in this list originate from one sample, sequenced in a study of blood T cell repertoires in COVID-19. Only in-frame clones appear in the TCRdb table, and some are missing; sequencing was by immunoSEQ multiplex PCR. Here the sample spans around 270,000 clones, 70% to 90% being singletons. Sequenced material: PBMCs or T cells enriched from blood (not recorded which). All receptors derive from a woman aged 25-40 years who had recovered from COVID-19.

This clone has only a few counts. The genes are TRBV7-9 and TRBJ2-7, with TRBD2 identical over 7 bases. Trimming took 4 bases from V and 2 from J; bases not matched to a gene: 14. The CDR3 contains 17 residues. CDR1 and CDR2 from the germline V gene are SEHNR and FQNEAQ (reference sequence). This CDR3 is CASSSYLGGPTTYEQYF. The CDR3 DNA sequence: TGTGCCAGCAGCTCCTATCTGGGAGGGCCGACCACCTACGAGCAGTACTTC.

CDR3: CAKVFGGRGNLPSLYEQYF. The DNA of the CDR3 is TGTGCCAAAGTCTTCGGGGGGCGGGGAAACCTCCCGTCTCTATACGAGCAGTACTTC. The V and J genes are TRBV9 and TRBJ2-7, with D possibly being TRBD2 (7 bases). V was shortened by 9 bases and J by 4 bases, with 35 bases between the two germline ends. The CDR3 has 19 residues. Germline values: CDR1 SGDLS, CDR2 YYNGEE.

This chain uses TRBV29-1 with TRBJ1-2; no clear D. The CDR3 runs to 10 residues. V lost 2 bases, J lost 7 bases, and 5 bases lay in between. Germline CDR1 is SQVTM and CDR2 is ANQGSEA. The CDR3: CSVESVGYTF. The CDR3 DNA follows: TGCAGCGTTGAAAGCGTTGGCTACACCTTC.

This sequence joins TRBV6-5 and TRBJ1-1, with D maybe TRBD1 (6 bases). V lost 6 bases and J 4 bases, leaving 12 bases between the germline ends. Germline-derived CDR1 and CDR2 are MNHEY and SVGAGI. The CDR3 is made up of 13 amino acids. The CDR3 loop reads CASRKQGSTEAFF. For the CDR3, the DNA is TGTGCCAGCAGGAAACAGGGTAGCACTGAAGCTTTCTTT.

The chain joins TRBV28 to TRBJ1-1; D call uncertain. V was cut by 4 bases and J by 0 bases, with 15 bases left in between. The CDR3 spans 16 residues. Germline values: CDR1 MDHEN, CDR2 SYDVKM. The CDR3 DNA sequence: TGTGCCAGCAGTTCCCCGGGGTCGATTATGAACACTGAAGCTTTCTTT. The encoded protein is CASSSPGSIMNTEAFF.

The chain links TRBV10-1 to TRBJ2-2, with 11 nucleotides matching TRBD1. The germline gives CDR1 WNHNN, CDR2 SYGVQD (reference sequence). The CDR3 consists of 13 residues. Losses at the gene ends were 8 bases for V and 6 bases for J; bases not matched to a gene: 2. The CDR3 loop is CASSGQGAGELFF. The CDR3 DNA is TGCGCCAGCTCGGGACAGGGGGCCGGGGAGCTGTTTTTT.

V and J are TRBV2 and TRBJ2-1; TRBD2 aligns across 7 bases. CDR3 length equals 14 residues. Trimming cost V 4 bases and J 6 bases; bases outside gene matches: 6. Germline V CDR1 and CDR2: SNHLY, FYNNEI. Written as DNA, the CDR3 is TGTGCCAGCAGTGGGGGCGGGAGCGTCAATGAGCAGTTCTTC. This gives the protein CASSGGGSVNEQFF.

In DNA, the CDR3 is TGCGCCAGCAGTGTACAGAACACTGAAGCTTTCTTT. Translation: CASSVQNTEAFF. This rearrangement joins TRBV10-2 to TRBJ1-1; D is uncertain. This CDR3 is built from 12 residues. Germline values: CDR1 WSHSY, CDR2 SAAADI. V was trimmed by 4 bases and J by 1 base, leaving 4 bases between them.

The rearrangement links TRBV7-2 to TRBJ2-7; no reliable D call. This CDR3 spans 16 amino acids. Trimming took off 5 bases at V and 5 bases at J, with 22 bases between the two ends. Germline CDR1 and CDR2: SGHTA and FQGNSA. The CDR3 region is CASSPPSGHPPDEQYF. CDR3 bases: TGTGCCAGCAGCCCTCCTTCGGGTCATCCTCCCGACGAGCAGTACTTC.

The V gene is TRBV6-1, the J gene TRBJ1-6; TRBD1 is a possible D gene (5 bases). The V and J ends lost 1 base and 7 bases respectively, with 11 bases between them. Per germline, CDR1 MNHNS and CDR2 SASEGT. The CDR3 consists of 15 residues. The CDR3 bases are TGTGCCAGCAGTGAAGTGGCAGGGATGAATTCACCCCTCCACTTT. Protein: CASSEVAGMNSPLHF.

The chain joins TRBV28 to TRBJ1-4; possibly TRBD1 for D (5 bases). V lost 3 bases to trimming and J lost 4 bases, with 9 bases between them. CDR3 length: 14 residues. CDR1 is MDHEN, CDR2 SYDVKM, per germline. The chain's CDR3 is CASSLGGVNEKLFF. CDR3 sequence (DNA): TGTGCCAGCAGTTTGGGGGGAGTTAATGAAAAACTGTTTTTT.

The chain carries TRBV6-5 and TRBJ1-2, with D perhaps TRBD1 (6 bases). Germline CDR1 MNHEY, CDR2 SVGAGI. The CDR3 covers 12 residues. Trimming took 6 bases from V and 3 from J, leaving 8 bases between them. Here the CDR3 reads CASSQGHYGYTF. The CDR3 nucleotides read TGTGCCAGCAGCCAGGGGCACTATGGCTACACCTTC.

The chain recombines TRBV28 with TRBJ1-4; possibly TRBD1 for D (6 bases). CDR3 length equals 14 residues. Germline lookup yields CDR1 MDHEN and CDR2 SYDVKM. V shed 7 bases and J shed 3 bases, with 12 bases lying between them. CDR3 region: CASKQGGANEKLFF. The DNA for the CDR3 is TGTGCCAGCAAACAGGGTGGGGCTAATGAAAAACTGTTTTTT.

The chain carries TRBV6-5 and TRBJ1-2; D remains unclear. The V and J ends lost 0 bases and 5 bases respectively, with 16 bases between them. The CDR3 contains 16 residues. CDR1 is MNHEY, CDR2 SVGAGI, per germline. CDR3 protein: CASSYSFPRHGYGYTF. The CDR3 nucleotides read TGTGCCAGCAGTTACTCCTTTCCAAGGCACGGGTATGGCTACACCTTC.

The CDR3 is CASSQGPRLGYTF. CDR3 bases: TGTGCCAGCAGTCAGGGGCCCCGGCTGGGCTACACCTTC. The V call is TRBV6-5, the J call TRBJ1-2, with a possible D match to TRBD1 (6 bases). CDR1 MNHEY and CDR2 SVGAGI come from the germline V gene. The CDR3 runs 13 residues. The ends were cut back, 5 bases at V and 8 bases at J, with 15 bases in the middle.

The CDR3 here is CASSYSPDTGELFF. The CDR3 DNA follows: TGTGCCAGCAGTTACTCCCCAGACACCGGGGAGCTGTTTTTT. J is TRBJ2-2 and V is TRBV6-2 or TRBV6-3; D gene ambiguous. The ends were cut back, 0 bases at V and 3 bases at J, with 5 bases in the middle. The CDR3 is 14 residues long. Germline V lookup: CDR1 MNHEY, CDR2 SVGEGT.

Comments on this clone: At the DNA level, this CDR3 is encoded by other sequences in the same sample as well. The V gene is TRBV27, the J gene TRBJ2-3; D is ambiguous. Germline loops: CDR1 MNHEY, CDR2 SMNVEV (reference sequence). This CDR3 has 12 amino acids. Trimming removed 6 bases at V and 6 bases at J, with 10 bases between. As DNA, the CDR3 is TGTGCCAGCAGCTCACTCGGGGATACGCAGTATTTT. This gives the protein CASSSLGDTQYF.

CDR3 in amino acids: CASSLRTGAYEQYF. DNA for the CDR3: TGTGCCAGCAGCCTTCGGACAGGTGCCTACGAGCAGTACTTC. The chain recombines TRBV28 with TRBJ2-7; 7 positions agree with TRBD1. CDR3 length equals 14 residues. V lost 6 bases, J lost 2 bases, and 7 bases stayed unmatched. Germline CDR1 and CDR2: MDHEN and SYDVKM.

CDR3 DNA: TGTGCCAGCAGCCAAGATCTAATTGGAGGACAGGCGAGTGAAGCTTTCTTT. It is translated as CASSQDLIGGQASEAFF. This chain connects TRBV3-1 (or the pseudogene TRBV3-2) to TRBJ1-1, with 7 nucleotides matching TRBD1. With V trimmed by 0 bases and J by 7 bases, 14 bases remained unmatched. Per the germline V gene, CDR1 is LGHDT and CDR2 is YNNKEL (reference sequence). The CDR3 runs to 17 residues.

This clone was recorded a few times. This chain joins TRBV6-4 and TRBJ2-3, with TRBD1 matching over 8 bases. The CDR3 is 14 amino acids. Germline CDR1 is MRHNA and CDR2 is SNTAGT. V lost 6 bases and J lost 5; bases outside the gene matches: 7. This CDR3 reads CASSEGQEGDTQYF. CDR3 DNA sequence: TGTGCCAGCAGCGAGGGACAGGAGGGAGATACGCAGTATTTT.

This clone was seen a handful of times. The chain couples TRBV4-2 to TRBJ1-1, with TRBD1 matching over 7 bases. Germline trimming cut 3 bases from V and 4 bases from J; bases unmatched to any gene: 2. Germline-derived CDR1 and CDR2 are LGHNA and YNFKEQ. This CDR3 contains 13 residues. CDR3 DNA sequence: TGTGCCAGCAGCCAGGGACAGAGCACTGAAGCTTTCTTT. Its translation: CASSQGQSTEAFF.

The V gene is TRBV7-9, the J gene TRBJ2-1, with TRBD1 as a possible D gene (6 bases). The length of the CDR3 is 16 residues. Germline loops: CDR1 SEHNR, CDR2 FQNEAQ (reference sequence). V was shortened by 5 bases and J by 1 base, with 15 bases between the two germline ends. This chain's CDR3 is CASSPPGAKSYNEQFF. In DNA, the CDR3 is TGTGCCAGCAGCCCTCCAGGGGCCAAATCCTACAATGAGCAGTTCTTC. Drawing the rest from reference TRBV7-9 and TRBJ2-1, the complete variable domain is DTGVSQNPRHKITKRGQNVTFRCDPISEHNRLYWYRQTLGQGPEFLTYFQNEAQLEKSRLLSDRFSAERPKGSFSTLEIQRTEQGDSAMYLCASSPPGAKSYNEQFFGPGTRLTVL.

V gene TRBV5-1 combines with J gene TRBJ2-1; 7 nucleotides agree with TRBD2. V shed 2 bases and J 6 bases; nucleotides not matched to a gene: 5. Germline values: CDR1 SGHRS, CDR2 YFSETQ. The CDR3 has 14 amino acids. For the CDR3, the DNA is TGCGCCAGCAGCTTTGGCGGGAGAGGCAATGAGCAGTTCTTC. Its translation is CASSFGGRGNEQFF.

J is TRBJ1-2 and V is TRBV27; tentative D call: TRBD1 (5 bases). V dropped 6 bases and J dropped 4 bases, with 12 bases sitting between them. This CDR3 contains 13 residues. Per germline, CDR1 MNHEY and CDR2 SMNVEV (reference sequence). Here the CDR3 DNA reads TGTGCCAGCAGCTATAGGGGTCTCTATGGCTACACCTTC. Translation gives CASSYRGLYGYTF.

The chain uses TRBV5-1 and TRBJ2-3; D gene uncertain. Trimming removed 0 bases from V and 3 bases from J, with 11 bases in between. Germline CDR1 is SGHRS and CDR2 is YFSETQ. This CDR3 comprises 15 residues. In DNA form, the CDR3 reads TGCGCCAGCAGCTTGGCAGCTGGGCTGACAGATACGCAGTATTTT. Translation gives CASSLAAGLTDTQYF.

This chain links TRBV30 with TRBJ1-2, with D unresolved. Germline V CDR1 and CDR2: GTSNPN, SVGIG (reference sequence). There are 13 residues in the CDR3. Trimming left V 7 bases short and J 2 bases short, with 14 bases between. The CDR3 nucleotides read TGTGCCTCTAACGGGATTGACAACTATGGCTACACCTTC. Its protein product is CASNGIDNYGYTF.

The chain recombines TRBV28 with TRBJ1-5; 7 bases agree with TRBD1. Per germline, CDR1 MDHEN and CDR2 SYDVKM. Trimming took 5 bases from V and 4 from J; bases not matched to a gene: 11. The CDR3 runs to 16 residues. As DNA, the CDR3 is TGTGCCAGCAGTCAAATCAGGGGGATGGTGAATCAGCCCCAGCATTTT. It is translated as CASSQIRGMVNQPQHF.

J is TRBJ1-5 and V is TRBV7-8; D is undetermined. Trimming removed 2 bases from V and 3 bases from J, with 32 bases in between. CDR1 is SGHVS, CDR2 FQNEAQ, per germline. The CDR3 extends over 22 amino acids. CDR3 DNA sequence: TGTGCCAGCAGCTTATCCTATCCCCTAGACTTTCGAGACCGGGGTATCAATCAGCCCCAGCATTTT. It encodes CASSLSYPLDFRDRGINQPQHF.

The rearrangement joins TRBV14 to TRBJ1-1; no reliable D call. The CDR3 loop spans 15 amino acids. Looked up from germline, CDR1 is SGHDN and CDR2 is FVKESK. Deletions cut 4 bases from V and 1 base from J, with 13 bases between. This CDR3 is CASSLQGAENTEAFF. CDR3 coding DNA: TGTGCCAGCAGCCTCCAAGGAGCGGAGAACACTGAAGCTTTCTTT.

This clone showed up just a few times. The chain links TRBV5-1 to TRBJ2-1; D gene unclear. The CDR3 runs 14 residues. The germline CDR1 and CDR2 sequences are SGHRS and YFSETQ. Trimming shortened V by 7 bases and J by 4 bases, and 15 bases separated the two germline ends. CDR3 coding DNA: TGCGCCAGCGCACCCTCGACTCGGTACAATGAGCAGTTCTTC. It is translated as CASAPSTRYNEQFF.